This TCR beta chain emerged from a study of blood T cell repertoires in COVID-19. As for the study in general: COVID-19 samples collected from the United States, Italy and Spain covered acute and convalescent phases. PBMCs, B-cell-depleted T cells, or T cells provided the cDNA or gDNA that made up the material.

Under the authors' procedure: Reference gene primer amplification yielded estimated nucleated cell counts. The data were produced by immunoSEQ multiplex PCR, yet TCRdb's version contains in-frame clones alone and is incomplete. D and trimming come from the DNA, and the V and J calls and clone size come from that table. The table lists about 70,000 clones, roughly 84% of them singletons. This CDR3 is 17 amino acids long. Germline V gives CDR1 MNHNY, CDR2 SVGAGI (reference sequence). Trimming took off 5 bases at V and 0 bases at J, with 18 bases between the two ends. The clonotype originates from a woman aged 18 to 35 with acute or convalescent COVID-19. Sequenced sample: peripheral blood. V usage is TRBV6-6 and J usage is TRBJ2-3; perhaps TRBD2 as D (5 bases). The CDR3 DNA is TGTGCCAGCAGTCCCGGTAGGCGGGCCCCTAGCACAGATACGCAGTATTTT. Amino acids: CASSPGRRAPSTDTQYF.